This section outlines one T cell receptor (beta chain) sequence together with its context. Its antigen is not identified. Germline values: CDR1 DFQATT, CDR2 SNEGSKA (reference sequence). This CDR3 spans 15 amino acids. Trimming left V 2 bases short and J 2 bases short, with 15 bases between. These data are taken from a study of T cell repertoires in cytomegalovirus infection. Study findings and constraints: What dominated the ex vivo response were HLA-C-restricted CMV-specific TCR beta clonotypes.

One entry per CDR3 protein results from TCRdb running MiXCR on the reads. The profile shows a few hundred thousand distinct CDR3 sequences, roughly 15% of them singletons. The specimen was PBMCs. This chain uses TRBV20-1 with TRBJ1-1, with D maybe TRBD1 (6 bases). The sequence was obtained from a human donor in good health (CMV status not recorded). Some clones in this sample may be carry-over from other donors' samples. The CDR3 coding sequence is TGCAGTGCTAGAACCCTGGGGGGGCCCAACACTGAAGCTTTCTTT. Its protein is CSARTLGGPNTEAFF.